Described below is a single TCR beta chain sequence and its context. Its binding antigen is unknown. Base quality data are lacking; no much larger clone is found one base away. From the cysteine up to the phenylalanine, the CDR3 has a length of 13 residues. Only the CDR3 DNA stays, 39 bases, in frame from base 1. V drops 8 bases and J drops 9 bases, leaving 18 bases in between. CDR1 and CDR2 are drawn from the germline V gene: KGHDR, SFDVKD. This record belongs to a study of blood T cell repertoires in COVID-19 (dated by TCRdb to 2018 to 2021). Looking at the study overall: Collaborator samples came from the United States, Italy and Spain and covered acute and convalescent phases of COVID-19. The material from the prospective study consisted of cDNA or gDNA derived from T cells, B-cell-depleted T cells, or PBMCs. Deeply sampled blood TCRbeta repertoires from subjects exposed to, actively infected with, or recovered from COVID-19 were included in the dataset. The repertoires were released in a freely available public database meant as a resource for research on the immune response to SARS-CoV-2. The samples were drawn from the first 160 participants of the ongoing ImmuneRACE study and from 950 to 1,500 subjects provided by 6 global collaborators. The sample metadata nearly always contained a de-identified subject ID, COVID-19 status, age in years and sex. Where available, HLA class I and class II types were taken from metadata supplied by the sample provider and were not determined by assay-based typing.

Whole blood was collected in K2EDTA tubes by collaborating institutions according to the institutions' own protocols. For TCRbeta analysis, collaborators shipped samples in one of three forms: frozen whole blood, isolated PBMCs, or DNA extracted from either of those sample types. The study at large found these results: The amount of clinical and demographic metadata varied by source and participant and was provided uncurated.

TCRbeta CDR3 regions were amplified from genomic DNA by means of the immunoSEQ Assay, a bias-controlled multiplex PCR. The study's processing was this. Within the assay, amplification of reference gene primers was used to estimate how many nucleated cells each sample contained. Sequence reads were collapsed and filtered to measure the absolute abundance of every unique TCRbeta CDR3 rearrangement. For each sample, productive Simpson clonality was calculated as the square root of Simpson's diversity index over productive rearrangements. Here the immuneACCESS table is served through TCRdb, limited to in-frame sequences with V and J called. Missing clones are a known gap in these copies; in checked studies unresolved V genes cover under half, and the rest lacks a known reason. V and J calls plus clone size are reproduced from that table; the DNA served to infer D and trimming. Here the sample has more than 90,000 clones; roughly 83% occur a single time. Roughly 0.83% of the sample belongs to the ten largest clones.

Sequencing was performed on peripheral blood. This receptor chain uses TRBV24-1 and TRBJ1-2; D gene: possibly TRBD1, on 5 matching bases. The TCR originated in a woman aged 70 to 79 with acute or convalescent COVID-19. The CDR3: CATTQGSKSRYTF. The DNA sequence reads TGTGCCACCACCCAGGGTTCCAAGTCTCGCTACACCTTC.